This T cell receptor (beta chain) is from a study of persistence of HIV-infected CD4 T cells. Remarks on this clone: Its target is unknown.

This nonspecific control used anti-CD3/anti-CD28 bead stimulation of CD4+ T cells. Responding CD4+ T cells were sorted by upregulation of both CD40 ligand and CD69. Suppressive ART was started during chronic HIV-1 infection in these adults. Study-wide results and caveats: TCRbeta richness was lower in CMV- and Gag-responding cells than in anti-CD3/anti-CD28-responding cells.

Trimming took off 9 bases at V and 1 base at J, with 12 bases between the two ends. Germline CDR1 reads LNHDA; CDR2 reads SQIVND (reference sequence). CDR3 length equals 14 residues. The libraries were made with immunoSEQ version 4 in survey mode. Template was genomic DNA at 7.5 to 10 ng/uL, with up to roughly 1 ug used per sample. The assay was immunoSEQ multiplex PCR, and TCRdb's table has in-frame clones only and misses some. In the table there are around 45,000 clones, approximately 89% of which are singletons. V gene TRBV19 combines with J gene TRBJ2-2; unclear D gene. The origin of this receptor is an adult man with HIV who was CMV-seropositive. Here the sequenced sample was CD4+ T cells sorted from PBMCs after roughly 18-hour stimulation, taken from a patient who received antiretroviral therapy. The CDR3 coding sequence is TGTGCCAGCATGGCACAGATGAACACCGGGGAGCTGTTTTTT. It specifies CASMAQMNTGELFF.